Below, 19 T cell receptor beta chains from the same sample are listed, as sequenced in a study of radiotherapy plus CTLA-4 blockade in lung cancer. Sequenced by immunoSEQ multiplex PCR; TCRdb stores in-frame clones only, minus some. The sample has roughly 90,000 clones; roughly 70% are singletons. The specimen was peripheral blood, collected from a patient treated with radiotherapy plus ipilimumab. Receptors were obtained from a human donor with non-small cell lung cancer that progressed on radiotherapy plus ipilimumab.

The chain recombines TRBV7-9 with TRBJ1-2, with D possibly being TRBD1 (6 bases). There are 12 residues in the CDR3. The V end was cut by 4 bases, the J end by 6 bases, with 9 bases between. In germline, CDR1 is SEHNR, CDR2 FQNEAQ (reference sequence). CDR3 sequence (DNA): TGTGCCAGCAGCTCGACAGGAGATGGCTACACCTTC. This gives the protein CASSSTGDGYTF.

The CDR3 coding sequence is TGTGCCAGCAGCATACGGACTAGCGGAGATTACGAGCAGTACTTC. Its protein is CASSIRTSGDYEQYF. This chain connects TRBV11-2 to TRBJ2-7, with TRBD2 identical over 10 bases. This CDR3 is 15 amino acids long. V lost 5 bases and J lost 4; bases outside the gene matches: 8. The germline CDR1 and CDR2 sequences are SGHAT and FQNNGV.

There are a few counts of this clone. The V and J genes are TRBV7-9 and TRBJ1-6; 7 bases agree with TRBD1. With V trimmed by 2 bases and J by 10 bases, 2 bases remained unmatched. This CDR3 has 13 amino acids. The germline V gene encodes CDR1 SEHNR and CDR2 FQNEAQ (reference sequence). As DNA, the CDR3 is TGTGCCAGCAGCTTACAGGGGGTCTCACCCCTCCACTTT. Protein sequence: CASSLQGVSPLHF.

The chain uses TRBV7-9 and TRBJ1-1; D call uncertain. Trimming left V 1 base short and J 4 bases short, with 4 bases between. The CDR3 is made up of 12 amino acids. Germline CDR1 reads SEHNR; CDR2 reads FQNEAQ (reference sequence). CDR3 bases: TGTGCCAGCAGCTTAGTGCGCACTGAAGCTTTCTTT. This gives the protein CASSLVRTEAFF.

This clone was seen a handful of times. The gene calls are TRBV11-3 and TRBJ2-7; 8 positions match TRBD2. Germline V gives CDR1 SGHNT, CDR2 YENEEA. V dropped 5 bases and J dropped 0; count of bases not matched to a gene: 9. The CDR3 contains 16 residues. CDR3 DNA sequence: TGTGCCAGCAGCGCATGGGCCAGCGGGAGCTCCTACGAGCAGTACTTC. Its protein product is CASSAWASGSSYEQYF.

The DNA for the CDR3 is TGTGCCAGCAGCTTAACTAGCGGCTTCTCTGGGGCCAACGTCCTGACTTTC. This translates into CASSLTSGFSGANVLTF. The V call is TRBV7-9, the J call TRBJ2-6; 8 bases fit TRBD2. V was pared by 2 bases and J by 0 bases, with 3 bases of the junction left unmatched. The CDR3 is 17 amino acids. The germline gives CDR1 SEHNR, CDR2 FQNEAQ (reference sequence).

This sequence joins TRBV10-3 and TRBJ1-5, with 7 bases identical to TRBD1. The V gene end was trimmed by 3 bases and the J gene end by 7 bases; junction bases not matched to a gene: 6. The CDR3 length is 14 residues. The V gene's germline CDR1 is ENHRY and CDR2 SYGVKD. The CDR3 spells CAISEDRVEQPQHF. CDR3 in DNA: TGTGCCATCAGTGAAGACAGGGTTGAACAGCCCCAGCATTTT.

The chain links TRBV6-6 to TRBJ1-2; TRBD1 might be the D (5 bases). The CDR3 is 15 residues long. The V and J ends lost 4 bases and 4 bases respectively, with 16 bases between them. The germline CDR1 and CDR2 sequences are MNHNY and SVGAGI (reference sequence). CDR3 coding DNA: TGTGCCAGCAGTTTAGACCGGACAATTGCCTATGGCTACACCTTC. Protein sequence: CASSLDRTIAYGYTF.

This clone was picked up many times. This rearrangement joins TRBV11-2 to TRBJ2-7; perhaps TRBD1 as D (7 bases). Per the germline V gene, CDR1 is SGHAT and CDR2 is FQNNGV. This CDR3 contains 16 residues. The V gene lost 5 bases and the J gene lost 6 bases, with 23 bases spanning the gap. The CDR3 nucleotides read TGTGCCAGCAGCCCTGGGACAGCGGAGGGCCTCGGCGAGCAGTACTTC. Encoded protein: CASSPGTAEGLGEQYF. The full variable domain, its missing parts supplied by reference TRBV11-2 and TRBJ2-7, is EAGVAQSPRYKIIEKRQSVAFWCNPISGHATLYWYQQILGQGPKLLIQFQNNGVVDDSQLPKDRFSAERLKGVDSTLKIQPAKLEDSAVYLCASSPGTAEGLGEQYFGPGTRLTVT.

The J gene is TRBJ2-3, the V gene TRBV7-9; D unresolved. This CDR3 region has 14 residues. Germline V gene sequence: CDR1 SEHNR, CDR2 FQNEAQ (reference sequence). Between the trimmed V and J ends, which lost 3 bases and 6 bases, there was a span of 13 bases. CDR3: CASSFTIQGDTQYF. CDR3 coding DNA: TGTGCCAGCAGCTTTACTATCCAAGGGGATACGCAGTATTTT.

The CDR3 DNA is TGTGCCAGCTCCCTGGGAAGGGACCAGCCCCAGCATTTT. The encoded protein is CASSLGRDQPQHF. The chain uses TRBV18 and TRBJ1-5; D might be TRBD1 (5 bases). There are 13 residues in the CDR3. With 6 bases removed from V and 7 bases from J, the gap between germline ends came to 13 bases. Per the germline V gene, CDR1 is KGHSH and CDR2 is LQKENI.

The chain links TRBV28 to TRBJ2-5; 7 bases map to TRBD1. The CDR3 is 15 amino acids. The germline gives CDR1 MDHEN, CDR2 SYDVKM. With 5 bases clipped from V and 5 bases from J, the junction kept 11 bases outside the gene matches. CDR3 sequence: CASSDPATGTETQYF. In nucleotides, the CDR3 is TGTGCCAGCAGTGATCCGGCGACAGGGACGGAGACCCAGTACTTC.

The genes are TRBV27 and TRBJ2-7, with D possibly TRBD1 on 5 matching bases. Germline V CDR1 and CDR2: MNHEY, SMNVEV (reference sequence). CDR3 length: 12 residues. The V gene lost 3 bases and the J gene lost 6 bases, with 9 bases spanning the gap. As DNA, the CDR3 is TGTGCCAGCAGTTTGCAGGGTTCCGAGCAGTACTTC. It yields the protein CASSLQGSEQYF.

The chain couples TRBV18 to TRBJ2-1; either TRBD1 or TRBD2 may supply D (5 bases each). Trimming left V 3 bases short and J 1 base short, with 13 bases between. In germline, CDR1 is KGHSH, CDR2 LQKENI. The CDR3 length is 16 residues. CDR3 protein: CASSPATAVSYNEQFF. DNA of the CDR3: TGTGCCAGCTCACCCGCGACAGCGGTGTCCTACAATGAGCAGTTCTTC. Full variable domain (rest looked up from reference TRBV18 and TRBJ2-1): NAGVMQNPRHLVRRRGQEARLRCSPMKGHSHVYWYRQLPEEGLKFMVYLQKENIIDESGMPKERFSAEFPKEGPSILRIQQVVRGDSAAYFCASSPATAVSYNEQFFGPGTRLTVL.

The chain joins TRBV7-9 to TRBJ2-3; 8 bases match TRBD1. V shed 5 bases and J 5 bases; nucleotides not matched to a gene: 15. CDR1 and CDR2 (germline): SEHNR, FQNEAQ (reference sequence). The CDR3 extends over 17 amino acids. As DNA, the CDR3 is TGTGCCAGCAGCCCCGCCCGGACAGGGTTTGATCAAGATACGCAGTATTTT. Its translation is CASSPARTGFDQDTQYF. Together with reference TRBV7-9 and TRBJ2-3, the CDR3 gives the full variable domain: DTGVSQNPRHKITKRGQNVTFRCDPISEHNRLYWYRQTLGQGPEFLTYFQNEAQLEKSRLLSDRFSAERPKGSFSTLEIQRTEQGDSAMYLCASSPARTGFDQDTQYFGPGTRLTVL.

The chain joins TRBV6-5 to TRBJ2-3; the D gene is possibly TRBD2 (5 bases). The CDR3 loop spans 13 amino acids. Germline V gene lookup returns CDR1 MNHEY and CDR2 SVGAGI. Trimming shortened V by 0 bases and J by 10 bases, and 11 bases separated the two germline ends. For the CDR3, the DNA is TGTGCCAGCAGTTACTCCGGGGATGGGGCGCAGTATTTT. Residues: CASSYSGDGAQYF.

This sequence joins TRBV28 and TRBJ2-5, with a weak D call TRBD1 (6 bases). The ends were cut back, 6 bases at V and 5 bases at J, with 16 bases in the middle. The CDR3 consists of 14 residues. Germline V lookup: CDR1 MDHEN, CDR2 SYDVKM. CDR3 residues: CASSLQGQGETQYF. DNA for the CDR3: TGTGCCAGCAGCCTACAGGGCCAGGGGGAGACCCAGTACTTC. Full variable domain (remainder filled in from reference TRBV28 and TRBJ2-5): DVKVTQSSRYLVKRTGEKVFLECVQDMDHENMFWYRQDPGLGLRLIYFSYDVKMKEKGDIPEGYSVSREKKERFSLILESASTNQTSMYLCASSLQGQGETQYFGPGTRLLVL.

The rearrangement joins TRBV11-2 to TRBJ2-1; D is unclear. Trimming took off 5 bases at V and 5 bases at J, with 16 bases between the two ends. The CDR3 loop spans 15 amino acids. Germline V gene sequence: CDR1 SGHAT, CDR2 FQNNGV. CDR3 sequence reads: CASSASRAEHNEQFF. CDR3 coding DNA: TGTGCCAGCAGCGCCAGCCGGGCAGAACACAATGAGCAGTTCTTC.

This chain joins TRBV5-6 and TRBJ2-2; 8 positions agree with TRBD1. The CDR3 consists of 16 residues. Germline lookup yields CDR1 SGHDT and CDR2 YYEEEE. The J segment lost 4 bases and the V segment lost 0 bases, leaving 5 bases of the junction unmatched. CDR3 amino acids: CASSLAQGGVTGELFF. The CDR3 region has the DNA TGTGCCAGCAGCTTGGCACAGGGGGGCGTCACCGGGGAGCTGTTTTTT.